This entry lists 13 T cell receptor beta chains sequenced from one sample in a study of blood T cells in healthy people across ages. Combining a sample-barcoded 5' primer with a J-beta primer mix, a second PCR ran for 7 to 11 cycles. Each CDR3 protein is one row after TCRdb ran MiXCR on the 5' RACE reads. The sample includes more than 750,000 distinct CDR3 sequences, 29% of them seen just once. This sample also belongs to another study, concerning T cells of mothers and their children.

The specimen was blood. The receptors here all came from a woman aged 40 to 50 in good health.

This clonotype has a count of ten or more. The V and J genes are TRBV7-2 and TRBJ2-7, with 8 nucleotides matching TRBD2. V dropped 5 bases and J dropped 2; count of bases not matched to a gene: 5. Per germline, CDR1 SGHTA and CDR2 FQGNSA. This CDR3 contains 14 residues. CDR3 bases: TGTGCCAGCAGCCAAAGCGGGGGTACCTACGAGCAGTACTTC. Protein sequence: CASSQSGGTYEQYF.

The chain uses TRBV18 and TRBJ2-5; D perhaps matches TRBD1 (6 bases). Germline CDR1 and CDR2: KGHSH and LQKENI. The CDR3 consists of 14 residues. V shed 3 bases and J shed 5 bases, with 13 bases lying between them. The CDR3 region has the DNA TGTGCCAGCTCACCTAAACAGGGCGGGGAGACCCAGTACTTC. Protein sequence: CASSPKQGGETQYF.

The rearrangement links TRBV20-1 to TRBJ2-6; 8 nucleotides line up with TRBD2. V lost 0 bases to trimming and J lost 0 bases; unmatched junction nucleotides: 7. The CDR3 has 18 amino acids. The V gene's germline CDR1 is DFQATT and CDR2 SNEGSKA (reference sequence). The CDR3 spells CSARDPGGGLSGANVLTF. The CDR3 nucleotides are TGCAGTGCTAGAGATCCGGGCGGGGGGCTCTCTGGGGCCAACGTCCTGACTTTC.

A few counts support this clonotype. CDR3 DNA: TGTGCCAGCAGCCCCGTCGGCAGTTACCAAGGGACCCAGTTCTTC. Its translation is CASSPVGSYQGTQFF. The chain uses TRBV7-2 and TRBJ2-5, with D perhaps matching TRBD1 or TRBD2 (5 bases each). TRBJ2-1 matches the DNA end more closely, so the J call is doubtful. Looked up from germline, CDR1 is SGHTA and CDR2 is FQGNSA. The CDR3 consists of 15 residues.

About this clonotype: Mismatch with germline at one junction end may stem from a read error. The rearrangement uses TRBV2 and TRBJ2-7; D unclear. This CDR3 comprises 14 residues. The V gene's germline CDR1 is SNHLY and CDR2 FYNNEI. The CDR3 loop is CASRPREVRYGQYF. CDR3 coding DNA: TGTGCCAGCAGGCCTCGAGAGGTTCGGTACGGGCAGTACTTC. The full variable domain, with the rest looked up from reference TRBV2 and TRBJ2-7, is EPEVTQTPSHQVTQMGQEVILRCVPISNHLYFYWYRQILGQKVEFLVSFYNNEISEKSEIFDDQFSVERPDGSNFTLKIRSTKLEDSAMYFCASRPREVRYGQYFGPGTRLTVT.

The CDR3 nucleotides are TGTGCCAGCAGCTTAGCGAGTAGTGGACCCTCCTACGAGCAGTACTTC. Translation: CASSLASSGPSYEQYF. This rearrangement joins TRBV7-8 to TRBJ2-7, with no clear D. The length of the CDR3 is 16 residues. The ends were cut back, 0 bases at V and 0 bases at J, with 12 bases in the middle. The germline gives CDR1 SGHVS, CDR2 FQNEAQ.

The chain carries TRBV7-3 and TRBJ1-1; 7 bases match TRBD1. Losses at the gene ends were 1 base for V and 4 bases for J; bases not matched to a gene: 3. The CDR3 extends over 14 amino acids. CDR1 and CDR2 from the germline V gene are SGHTA and FQGTGA. Here the CDR3 reads CASSLNPGGTEAFF. In DNA form, the CDR3 reads TGTGCCAGCAGCTTAAATCCAGGGGGCACTGAAGCTTTCTTT.

This clonotype appeared a single time. The gene calls are TRBV12-3 or TRBV12-4 and TRBJ1-5, with D perhaps matching TRBD1 (6 bases). The CDR3 extends over 16 amino acids. Between the trimmed V and J ends, which lost 5 bases and 5 bases, there was a span of 19 bases. The CDR3 nucleotides read TGTGCCAGCAGTCCGCGGACAGCCCGGGCGGATCAGCCCCAGCATTTT. This translates into CASSPRTARADQPQHF.

The V call is TRBV6-6, the J call TRBJ1-1, with 11 bases identical to TRBD1. The length of the CDR3 is 16 residues. The trim removed 6 bases at V and 3 bases at J, leaving 9 bases unmatched. Germline V gene lookup returns CDR1 MNHNY and CDR2 SVGAGI (reference sequence). CDR3 loop: CASRTNPGQGDTEAFF. The CDR3 nucleotides read TGTGCCAGCAGGACGAACCCGGGACAGGGGGACACTGAAGCTTTCTTT.

The sample holds a few counts of this clonotype. The chain carries TRBV6-5 and TRBJ1-5, with 8 bases aligning to TRBD1. The CDR3 is 16 amino acids. Trimming at V came to 6 bases and at J to 2 bases, leaving 9 bases not matched to a gene. Germline CDR1 MNHEY, CDR2 SVGAGI. CDR3 amino acids: CASRRTGTYGNQPQHF. In DNA, the CDR3 is TGTGCCAGCAGACGGACAGGGACTTATGGCAATCAGCCCCAGCATTTT.

This clonotype occurred many times. The chain employs TRBV29-1 and TRBJ2-7; D gene unclear. Germline loops: CDR1 SQVTM, CDR2 ANQGSEA. With 0 bases removed from V and 5 bases from J, the gap between germline ends came to 14 bases. The CDR3 has 14 amino acids. Here the CDR3 reads CSVEDRSDYHEQYF. CDR3 sequence (DNA): TGCAGCGTTGAAGATCGGTCTGATTACCACGAGCAGTACTTC.

The sample holds a few counts of this clonotype. The J gene is TRBJ2-7, the V gene TRBV28, with D possibly being TRBD1 (6 bases). Deletions cut 5 bases from V and 5 bases from J, with 19 bases between. Per the germline V gene, CDR1 is MDHEN and CDR2 is SYDVKM. This CDR3 spans 15 amino acids. Here the CDR3 DNA reads TGTGCCAGCAGTATTCTAACAGGGATCCGGGACGAGCAGTACTTC. Translation: CASSILTGIRDEQYF. Using reference TRBV28 and TRBJ2-7 for the parts outside the CDR3, the full variable domain is DVKVTQSSRYLVKRTGEKVFLECVQDMDHENMFWYRQDPGLGLRLIYFSYDVKMKEKGDIPEGYSVSREKKERFSLILESASTNQTSMYLCASSILTGIRDEQYFGPGTRLTVT.

The V call is TRBV11-3, the J call TRBJ2-7, with TRBD2 matching 16 bases. Trimming cost V 4 bases and J 1 base; bases outside gene matches: 10. CDR1 is SGHNT, CDR2 YENEEA, per germline. CDR3 length: 19 amino acids. The CDR3 DNA reads as TGTGCCAGCAGCTGGACCGGGACTAGCGGGGGGGCCTCGTCCTACGAGCAGTACTTC. Residues: CASSWTGTSGGASSYEQYF.